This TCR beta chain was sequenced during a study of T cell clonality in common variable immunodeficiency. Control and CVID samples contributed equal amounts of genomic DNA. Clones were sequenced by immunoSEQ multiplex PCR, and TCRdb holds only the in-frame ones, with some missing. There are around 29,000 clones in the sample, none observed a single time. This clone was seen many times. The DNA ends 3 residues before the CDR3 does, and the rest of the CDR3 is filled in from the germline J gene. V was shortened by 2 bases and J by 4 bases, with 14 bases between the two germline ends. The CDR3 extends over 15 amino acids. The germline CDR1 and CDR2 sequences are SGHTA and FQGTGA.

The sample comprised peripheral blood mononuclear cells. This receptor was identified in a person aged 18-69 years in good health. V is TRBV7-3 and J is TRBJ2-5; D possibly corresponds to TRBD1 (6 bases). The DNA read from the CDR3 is TGTGCCAGCAGCTTATACCAGGGGAGCGGAGAGACC. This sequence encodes CASSLYQGSGET. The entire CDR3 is CASSLYQGSGETQYF.